This T cell receptor beta chain was profiled in a study of shared clonotypes between healthy human individuals. The authors ran the assay at deep level. Repertoires were generated with immunoSEQ multiplex PCR, while TCRdb's copy carries only in-frame clones and drops some. The data contain 2 million to 2.5 million clones, roughly 90% of them singletons. V gave up 2 bases and J gave up 0 bases, with 16 bases separating them. The germline gives CDR1 KGHSH, CDR2 LQKENI. CDR3 length: 17 amino acids. The chain couples TRBV18 to TRBJ1-1; maybe TRBD1 (6 bases). Material for sequencing was naive CD4+ T cells from PBMCs. As to subset: CD45RA+ positively selected. This TCR was sampled from a man aged 18-30 years in good health. Some clones in this sample may be carry-over from other donors' samples. CDR3 in DNA: TGTGCCAGCTCACCAGCTGGGGGGGCCTCCATGAACACTGAAGCTTTCTTT. Amino acids: CASSPAGGASMNTEAFF.